These 26 T cell receptor beta chains came from one sample sequenced in a study of read filtering for tumor transcriptome and immune sequencing. From roughly 390 ng of RNA, a library with molecular barcoded alpha/delta and beta/gamma adaptors was made. TCRdb re-called the reads with MiXCR, one entry per CDR3 protein. The repertoire has tens of thousands of distinct CDR3 sequences, about 19% of them found once; the top ten carry 11% to 15%. Source material: a population of CD138-negative cells sorted from bone marrow. All receptors come from a donor older than 35 with multiple myeloma.

This clonotype showed up many times. The V gene is TRBV11-2, the J gene TRBJ1-5, with D perhaps TRBD1 (6 bases). This CDR3 spans 13 amino acids. Germline CDR1 reads SGHAT; CDR2 reads FQNNGV. Trimming took 6 bases from V and 6 from J, leaving 12 bases between them. CDR3 residues: CASSFRGGQPQHF. The DNA for the CDR3 is TGTGCCAGCAGTTTCCGAGGGGGTCAGCCCCAGCATTTT.

Concerning this clonotype: A much larger clone is a single base away; this may be a read error. The chain combines TRBV5-1 with TRBJ2-7; D not resolved. Germline CDR1 and CDR2: SGHRS and YFSETQ. This CDR3 is built from 14 residues. Trimming cost V 4 bases and J 2 bases, with 13 bases left between them. DNA for the CDR3: TGCGCCAGCAGCCAACAGCTTTTCCCCTACGAGCAGTACTTC. This gives the protein CASSQQLFPYEQYF.

This clonotype was observed many times. The V and J genes are TRBV6-2 or TRBV6-3 and TRBJ2-1; TRBD1 might be the D (6 bases). The length of the CDR3 is 13 residues. The germline V and J ends were trimmed by 5 bases and 7 bases, with 12 bases remaining between them. Germline CDR1 MNHEY, CDR2 SVGEGT. The CDR3 bases are TGTGCCAGCAGTAACAGGGTTGGGAATGAGCAGTTCTTC. Protein sequence: CASSNRVGNEQFF.

V and J are TRBV29-1 and TRBJ1-3; D is ambiguous. The CDR3 runs 12 residues. V was pared by 7 bases and J by 0 bases, with 7 bases between. Germline assignment: CDR1 SQVTM and CDR2 ANQGSEA. The CDR3, as DNA: TGCAGCGGTAGCTCCTCTGGAAACACCATATATTTT. Its protein product is CSGSSSGNTIYF.

The J gene is TRBJ2-5, the V gene TRBV7-9; D is undetermined. CDR3 size: 14 residues. Trimming removed 3 bases at V and 3 bases at J, with 11 bases between. Germline-derived CDR1 and CDR2 are SEHNR and FQNEAQ (reference sequence). The chain's CDR3 is CASSFGSWEETQYF. The CDR3, as DNA: TGTGCCAGCAGCTTCGGCAGCTGGGAAGAGACCCAGTACTTC.

This clonotype was seen many times. The V call is TRBV6-1, the J call TRBJ2-1; tentative D call: TRBD1 (6 bases). V was clipped by 2 bases and J by 14 bases, with 10 bases between them. The V gene's germline CDR1 is MNHNS and CDR2 SASEGT. The CDR3 loop spans 11 amino acids. The CDR3 region has the DNA TGTGCCAGCAGTGAACGGGACACGGAGTTCTTC. It codes for CASSERDTEFF.

This clonotype was observed at least ten times. The J gene is TRBJ1-1, the V gene TRBV12-3 or TRBV12-4, with D perhaps matching TRBD1 (5 bases). The CDR3 covers 15 residues. V dropped 6 bases and J dropped 2 bases, with 16 bases sitting between them. CDR3 sequence reads: CASSRQTMRNTEAFF. The CDR3 coding sequence is TGTGCCAGCAGCCGACAGACAATGAGAAACACTGAAGCTTTCTTT.

This clonotype has just one count. This likely came from a read error, as a far larger clone is one base away. The CDR3 is CASSGQSGADTQHF. The CDR3 nucleotides read TGTGCCAGCAGTGGTCAAAGCGGGGCAGATACGCAGCATTTT. This chain connects TRBV6-6 to TRBJ2-3; D perhaps matches TRBD1 (5 bases). The assigned J gene may be wrong: the sequence end matches TRBJ1-5 better. Per germline, CDR1 MNHNY and CDR2 SVGAGI (reference sequence). This CDR3 contains 14 residues.

The genes are TRBV29-1 and TRBJ2-4, with TRBD2 matching 13 bases. Germline V gene lookup returns CDR1 SQVTM and CDR2 ANQGSEA. The ends lost 7 bases at V and 0 bases at J; junction bases unmatched: 6. This CDR3 comprises 16 residues. For the CDR3, the DNA is TGCAGCGGTCGGACTAGCGGGAGTAAAGCCAAAAACATTCAGTACTTC. Protein: CSGRTSGSKAKNIQYF.

There are many counts of this clonotype. The chain uses TRBV7-2 and TRBJ2-2; D is ambiguous. In germline, CDR1 is SGHTA, CDR2 FQGNSA. This CDR3 has 14 residues. Trimming took off 3 bases at V and 6 bases at J, with 11 bases between the two ends. Here the CDR3 reads CASSFQAWAGELFF. CDR3 DNA: TGTGCCAGCAGCTTTCAAGCTTGGGCCGGGGAGCTGTTTTTT.

This clonotype was observed many times. The junction departs from the called germline gene at one end, perhaps through a read error. V is TRBV6-1 and J is TRBJ2-1, with no clear D. This CDR3 has 13 residues. Germline CDR1 and CDR2: MNHNS and SASEGT. DNA of the CDR3: TGTGCCAGCAAAAGCGTCTCCTACAATGAGCAGCTCTTC. Its protein is CASKSVSYNEQLF.

This clonotype showed up just a few times. Since a much larger clone is just one base distant, this may be a read error. The V call is TRBV7-2, the J call TRBJ2-1; tentative D call: TRBD2 (5 bases). The CDR3 is made up of 15 amino acids. V dropped 1 base and J dropped 2 bases, with 9 bases sitting between them. Germline CDR1 reads SGHTA; CDR2 reads FQGNSA. The DNA for the CDR3 is TGTGCCAGCAGCTTAGTTGCGGGTCCCTACAATGAGCAGTTCTTC. It yields the protein CASSLVAGPYNEQFF.

This clonotype was seen many times. This chain links TRBV7-9 with TRBJ2-1; D might be TRBD2 (7 bases). Germline V gene sequence: CDR1 SEHNR, CDR2 FQNEAQ (reference sequence). Deletions cut 5 bases from V and 0 bases from J, with 14 bases between. The CDR3 consists of 16 residues. In DNA, the CDR3 is TGTGCCAGCAGCCCACGGGGAGGGGGCTCCTACAATGAGCAGTTCTTC. Its translation: CASSPRGGGSYNEQFF.

This clonotype was detected many times. The V gene is TRBV29-1, the J gene TRBJ2-3; possible D gene TRBD1, 5 bases. The CDR3 has 12 amino acids. From germline, CDR1 is SQVTM and CDR2 ANQGSEA. V lost 6 bases, J lost 4 bases, and 11 bases lay in between. CDR3 residues: CSVNSGSDTQYF. DNA of the CDR3: TGCAGCGTCAACTCAGGGTCAGATACGCAGTATTTT.

This clonotype was seen a few times. This chain links TRBV5-1 with TRBJ1-2, with D possibly matching TRBD1 (5 bases). The CDR3 spans 13 residues. Germline assignment: CDR1 SGHRS and CDR2 YFSETQ. V lost 0 bases to trimming and J lost 8 bases, with 11 bases between them. CDR3 sequence reads: CASSLGQNAGYTF. In DNA, the CDR3 is TGCGCCAGCAGCTTGGGACAGAACGCGGGCTACACCTTC.

This clonotype was found many times. The genes are TRBV5-1 and TRBJ1-1; D uncertain. V was pared by 0 bases and J by 5 bases, with 14 bases between. From germline, CDR1 is SGHRS and CDR2 YFSETQ. This CDR3 region has 15 residues. The CDR3 spells CASSLEGAPRTEAFF. The CDR3 DNA follows: TGCGCCAGCAGCTTGGAGGGCGCCCCGAGGACTGAAGCTTTCTTT.

This clonotype was detected ten times or more. This chain uses TRBV7-9 with TRBJ2-5; D unresolved. The CDR3 length is 13 residues. The germline gives CDR1 SEHNR, CDR2 FQNEAQ (reference sequence). Between the trimmed V and J ends, which lost 2 bases and 5 bases, there was a span of 9 bases. CDR3 DNA sequence: TGTGCCAGCAGCTTAAACGGACGGGAGACCCAGTACTTC. This gives the protein CASSLNGRETQYF.

This clonotype was observed a few times. One end of the junction fails to match germline, which may point to a read error. The chain employs TRBV29-1 and TRBJ1-1; the match to TRBD1 covers 7 bases. CDR3 size: 11 residues. Germline V gene lookup returns CDR1 SQVTM and CDR2 ANQGSEA. This CDR3 is CGVDRGQEAFF. For the CDR3, the DNA is TGCGGCGTTGATCGGGGACAGGAAGCTTTCTTT.

This clonotype was seen ten or more times. The rearrangement links TRBV5-6 to TRBJ2-1; no firm D call. The V gene lost 1 base and the J gene lost 12 bases, with 17 bases spanning the gap. Germline V gene data show CDR1 as SGHDT and CDR2 as YYEEEE. There are 14 residues in the CDR3. The CDR3 DNA sequence: TGTGCCAGCAGCTTGAACAGCCTCTCCATGGGGCAGTTCTTC. Protein product: CASSLNSLSMGQFF. Full variable domain (rest looked up from reference TRBV5-6 and TRBJ2-1): DAGVTQSPTHLIKTRGQQVTLRCSPKSGHDTVSWYQQALGQGPQFIFQYYEEEERQRGNFPDRFSGHQFPNYSSELNVNALLLGDSALYLCASSLNSLSMGQFFGPGTRLTVL.

This clonotype was picked up many times. This chain uses TRBV10-3 with TRBJ2-1; TRBD2 matches at 9 bases. Germline values: CDR1 ENHRY, CDR2 SYGVKD. The V gene end was trimmed by 2 bases and the J gene end by 8 bases; junction bases not matched to a gene: 10. This CDR3 has 16 amino acids. CDR3 amino acids: CAISERGSGSKDEQFF. CDR3 nucleotides: TGTGCCATCAGTGAGCGGGGTAGCGGGAGTAAGGATGAGCAGTTCTTC.

This clonotype has a count of ten or more. The chain is built from TRBV11-3 and TRBJ2-1, with 7 bases lining up with TRBD2. This CDR3 comprises 16 residues. The J segment lost 3 bases and the V segment lost 3 bases, leaving 8 bases of the junction unmatched. CDR1 SGHNT and CDR2 YENEEA come from the germline V gene. CDR3 nucleotides: TGTGCCAGCAGCTTGATCTCTAGCGGAGGCTACAATGAGCAGTTCTTC. Translated, it gives CASSLISSGGYNEQFF.

This clonotype was seen repeatedly, ten times or more. The CDR3 loop is CSVERNGYNEQFF. CDR3 sequence (DNA): TGCAGCGTGGAACGCAACGGCTACAATGAGCAGTTCTTC. The chain carries TRBV29-1 and TRBJ2-1, with D hard to call. This CDR3 spans 13 amino acids. V was trimmed by 6 bases and J by 3 bases, leaving 12 bases between them. Germline CDR1 is SQVTM and CDR2 is ANQGSEA.

This clonotype was seen ten or more times. This chain connects TRBV20-1 to TRBJ2-5, with TRBD2 identical over 13 bases. CDR1 is DFQATT, CDR2 SNEGSKA, per germline (reference sequence). The length of the CDR3 is 13 residues. Written as DNA, the CDR3 is TGCAGAGCGACTAGCGGGAGGTCGGAGACCCAGTACTTC. It yields the protein CRATSGRSETQYF.

This clonotype was observed at least ten times. V is TRBV5-6 and J is TRBJ1-5; D is possibly TRBD1 (6 bases). Trimming cost V 4 bases and J 6 bases, with 17 bases left between them. CDR1 is SGHDT, CDR2 YYEEEE, per germline. CDR3 length: 15 amino acids. The CDR3 bases are TGTGCCAGCAGCAGCGGGACCGCCAGGGGTCAGCCCCAGCATTTT. This sequence encodes CASSSGTARGQPQHF. The variable domain in full, completed from reference TRBV5-6 and TRBJ1-5, reads DAGVTQSPTHLIKTRGQQVTLRCSPKSGHDTVSWYQQALGQGPQFIFQYYEEEERQRGNFPDRFSGHQFPNYSSELNVNALLLGDSALYLCASSSGTARGQPQHFGDGTRLSIL.

On this clonotype: This may be a read error, as it is one base from a much larger clone. V usage is TRBV29-1 and J usage is TRBJ2-5; D is ambiguous. V was cut by 4 bases and J by 13 bases, with 7 bases left in between. The CDR3 spans 8 residues. Germline assignment: CDR1 SQVTM and CDR2 ANQGSEA. The CDR3 sequence: CSVGAPYF. The CDR3 bases are TGCAGCGTTGGGGCCCCGTACTTC.

This clonotype was seen only a few times. CDR3 sequence: CASSNRVAGAGEQFF. Written as DNA, the CDR3 is TGCGCCAGCAGCAACAGGGTAGCGGGAGCAGGTGAGCAGTTCTTC. The gene calls are TRBV5-1 and TRBJ2-1; 9 nucleotides match TRBD2. The CDR3 runs 15 residues. V lost 4 bases and J lost 9; bases outside the gene matches: 11. CDR1 is SGHRS, CDR2 YFSETQ, per germline.